The clone carrying this T cell receptor (beta chain) appeared once. Co-plated with around 200,000 CFSE-labeled responder cells were around 200,000 irradiated, violet-dye-labeled stimulator cells. The source of the sample is a study of graft-versus-host responses after intestinal transplantation. Broader study findings: Patients who carried graft-donor T cell macrochimerism also had high graft-versus-host to host-versus-graft clonal ratios in their allografts.

CDR3 length: 14 residues. From germline, CDR1 is MGHRA and CDR2 YSYEKL. V was pared by 1 base and J by 1 base, with 1 base of the junction left unmatched. Some clones are missing from TCRdb's copy, which holds only in-frame ones; the method was immunoSEQ multiplex PCR. The data contain several thousand clones, 25% to 30% of them seen just once; the ten biggest clones take up about 5%. This TCR came from a human patient who was an organ donor for intestinal transplantation. The starting material was alloreactive CD8+ T cells from a mixed lymphocyte reaction culture, obtained before transplantation. This sample's subset: CFSE-low proliferating T cells sorted from roughly 6-day pre-transplant mixed lymphocyte reaction (GvH or HvG direction). The J gene is TRBJ2-7, the V gene TRBV4-1, with 7 bases matching TRBD1. As DNA, the CDR3 is TGCGCCAGCAGCCAAGCGGGACAGTCCTACGAGCAGTACTTC. Protein: CASSQAGQSYEQYF.